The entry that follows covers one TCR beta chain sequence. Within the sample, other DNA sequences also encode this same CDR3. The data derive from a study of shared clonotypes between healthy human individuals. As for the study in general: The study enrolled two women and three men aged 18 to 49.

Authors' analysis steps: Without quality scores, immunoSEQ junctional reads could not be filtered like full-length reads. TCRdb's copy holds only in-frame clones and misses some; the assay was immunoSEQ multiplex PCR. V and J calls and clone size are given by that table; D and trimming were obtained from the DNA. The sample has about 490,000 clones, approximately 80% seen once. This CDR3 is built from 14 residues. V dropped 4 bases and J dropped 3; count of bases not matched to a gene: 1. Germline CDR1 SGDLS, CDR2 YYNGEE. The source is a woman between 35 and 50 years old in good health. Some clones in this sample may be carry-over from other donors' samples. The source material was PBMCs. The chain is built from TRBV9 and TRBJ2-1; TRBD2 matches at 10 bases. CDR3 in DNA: TGTGCCAGCAGCCCTAGCGGGAGCTACAATGAGCAGTTCTTC. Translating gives CASSPSGSYNEQFF. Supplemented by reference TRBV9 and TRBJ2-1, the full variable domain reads DSGVTQTPKHLITATGQRVTLRCSPRSGDLSVYWYQQSLDQGLQFLIQYYNGEERAKGNILERFSAQQFPDLHSELNLSSLELGDSALYFCASSPSGSYNEQFFGPGTRLTVL.